This T cell receptor beta chain was recovered during a study of blood T cell repertoires in COVID-19. Study-level information: The samples span acute and convalescent COVID-19 from the United States, Italy and Spain. The cDNA or gDNA used as material had been derived from T cells, B-cell-depleted T cells, or PBMCs.

V trimming: 5 bases; J trimming: 7 bases; junction bases outside the gene matches: 8. Germline lookup yields CDR1 SEHNR and CDR2 FQNEAQ (reference sequence). This CDR3 region has 15 residues. Original analysis: Estimation of nucleated cell counts was performed using reference gene primer amplification. Profiling relied on immunoSEQ multiplex PCR, and the TCRdb table lists in-frame clones only, not all of them. D and trimming come from the DNA, and the V and J calls and clone size come from that table. The table has about 410,000 clones, roughly 89% seen once; the top ten hold roughly 1.4%. Sequenced material: peripheral blood. This chain uses TRBV7-9 with TRBJ2-1, with 10 nucleotides matching TRBD2. This clonotype was obtained from a woman between 25 and 40 years old with active or convalescent COVID-19. This CDR3 reads CASSQSSGSGNEQFF. The DNA for the CDR3 is TGTGCCAGCAGCCAGTCTAGCGGGAGTGGTAATGAGCAGTTCTTC.